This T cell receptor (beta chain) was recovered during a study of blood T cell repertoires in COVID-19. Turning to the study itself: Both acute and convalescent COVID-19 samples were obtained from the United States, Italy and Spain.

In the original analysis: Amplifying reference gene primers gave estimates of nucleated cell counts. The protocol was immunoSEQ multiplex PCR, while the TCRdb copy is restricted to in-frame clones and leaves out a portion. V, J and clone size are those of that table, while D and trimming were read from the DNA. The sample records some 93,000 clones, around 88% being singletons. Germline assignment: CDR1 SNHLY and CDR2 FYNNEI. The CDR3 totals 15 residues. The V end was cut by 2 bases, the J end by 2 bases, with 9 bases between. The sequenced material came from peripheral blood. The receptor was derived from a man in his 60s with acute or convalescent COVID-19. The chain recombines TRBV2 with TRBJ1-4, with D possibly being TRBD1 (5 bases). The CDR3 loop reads CASSEFGGTNEKLFF. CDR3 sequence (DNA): TGTGCCAGCAGTGAATTTGGGGGGACTAATGAAAAACTGTTTTTT.